These T cell receptor beta chains were read from a single sample in a study of blood T cell repertoires in COVID-19. Produced via immunoSEQ multiplex PCR; TCRdb's table is partial and in-frame only. This table holds about 220,000 clones, more than 70% found once. The sequencing input was peripheral blood. These receptors were obtained from a woman aged 80 or older with acute or convalescent COVID-19. The conserved cysteine and the conserved F or W are not part of the CDR3 here.

V	J	CDR3
TRBV7-2	TRBJ2-7	ASRRSGGAYEQY
TRBV18	TRBJ1-2	ASSPPAQTNYGYT
TRBV30	TRBJ1-5	AWSVRGVSNQPQH
TRBV19	TRBJ1-5	ASTLTGGLQPQH
TRBV7-3	TRBJ1-1	ASSQFTGGVRTEAF
TRBV7-6	TRBJ1-3	ASSRDRTLVSGNTIY
TRBV18	TRBJ2-3	ASSPPIAGAADTQY
TRBV18	TRBJ2-2	ASSPRPGLNTGELF
TRBV16	TRBJ1-2	ASSLGGTANYGYT
TRBV12-3/TRBV12-4	TRBJ2-3	ASSSAGTQY
TRBV4-3	TRBJ2-2	ASSPGRQANTGELF
TRBV6-5	TRBJ1-2	ASSMRDLFGYGYT
TRBV19	TRBJ2-3	ASSRTSGHQY
TRBV9	TRBJ2-1	ASSVGGYDEQF